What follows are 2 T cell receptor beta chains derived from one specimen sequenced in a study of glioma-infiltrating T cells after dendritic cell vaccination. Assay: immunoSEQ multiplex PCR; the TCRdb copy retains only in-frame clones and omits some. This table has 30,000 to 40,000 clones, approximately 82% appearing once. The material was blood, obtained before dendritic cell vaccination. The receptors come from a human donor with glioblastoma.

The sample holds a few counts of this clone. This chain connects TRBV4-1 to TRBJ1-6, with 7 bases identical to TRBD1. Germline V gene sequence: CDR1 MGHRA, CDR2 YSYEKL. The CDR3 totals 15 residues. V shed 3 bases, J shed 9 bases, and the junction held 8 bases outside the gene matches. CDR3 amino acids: CASSQSRGLGSPLHF. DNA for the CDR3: TGCGCCAGCAGCCAGTCGAGGGGGCTGGGTTCACCCCTCCACTTT.

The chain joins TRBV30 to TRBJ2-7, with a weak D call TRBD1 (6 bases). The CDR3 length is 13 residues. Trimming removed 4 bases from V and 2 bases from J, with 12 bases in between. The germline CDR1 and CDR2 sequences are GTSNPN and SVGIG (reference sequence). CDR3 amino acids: CAWTRQATYEQYF. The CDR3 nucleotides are TGTGCCTGGACAAGACAGGCTACCTACGAGCAGTACTTC. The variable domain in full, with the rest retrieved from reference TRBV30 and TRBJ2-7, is SQTIHQWPATLVQPVGSPLSLECTVEGTSNPNLYWYRQAAGRGLQLLFYSVGIGQISSEVPQNLSASRPQDRQFILSSKKLLLSDSGFYLCAWTRQATYEQYFGPGTRLTVT.